These T cell receptor beta chains were read from a single sample in a study of T-cell memory formation after mild COVID-19. TCRdb used MiXCR to reprocess the 5' RACE reads, holding one entry per CDR3 protein. The sample shows about 90,000 distinct CDR3 sequences, less than 15% of them seen only once. Input material: PBMCs or a T cell subset sorted from them (not recorded which). Receptor source: a man in his late teens or twenties who had mild COVID-19 (a few samples of this study predate the infection). Cell type and time point are not known. Both conserved end residues are part of each CDR3. The D gene is left open where the match is weak. Not all rows give a size; the values are once, few, many and, for expanded clones, a class.

j_call d_call clone_size cdr3_length v_call cdr3_nt cdr3_aa
TRBJ2-5 . many 12 TRBV29-1 TGCAGCGTTGAGGGTCCGGGGGAGACCCAGTACTTC CSVEGPGETQYF
TRBJ2-1 TRBD2 . 16 TRBV4-1 TGCGCCAGCAGCCCGGTAGCGGGGGTTATACAGAATGAGCAGTTCTTC CASSPVAGVIQNEQFF
TRBJ1-2 . . 15 TRBV4-3 TGCGCCAGCAGCCAAGATTTAGGGAATAACTATGGCTACACCTTC CASSQDLGNNYGYTF
TRBJ1-1 . few 15 TRBV13 TGTGCCAGCAGCCCTGGGTGGGGTCAGAACACTGAAGCTTTCTTT CASSPGWGQNTEAFF
TRBJ2-7 . few 16 TRBV12-5 TGTGCTAGTGGTTTGGCTCTGTGGGAGCGGACCTACGAGCAGTACTTC CASGLALWERTYEQYF
TRBJ1-2 TRBD1 . 13 TRBV27 TGTGCCAGCAGTGAGACAGGGGTCGATGGCTACACCTTC CASSETGVDGYTF
TRBJ1-1 TRBD1 many 14 TRBV11-1 TGTGCCAGCAGCCCCCTGACAGGGCATAGTGAAGCTTTCTTT CASSPLTGHSEAFF
TRBJ2-3 . once 14 TRBV27 TGTGCCAGCAAACTAGGGGCACAGATACAGAATATCCATTTT CASKLGAQIQNIHF
TRBJ2-1 . many 15 TRBV12-3/TRBV12-4 TGTGCCAGCAGTTTCAGCGGCTCCTCCTACAATGAGCAGTTCTTC CASSFSGSSYNEQFF
TRBJ2-1 . few 13 TRBV7-3 TGTGCCAGCAGCTCTATCGGGGGCAATGAGCAGTTCTTC CASSSIGGNEQFF
TRBJ2-5 TRBD1 few 15 TRBV27 TGTGCCAGCAGTTTAGGGACAGGGATCCAAGAGACCCAGTACTTC CASSLGTGIQETQYF
TRBJ2-7 . . 15 TRBV4-1 TGCGCCAGCAGCCAAGATGGCCTCCTTGGGGTGGAGCAGTACTTC CASSQDGLLGVEQYF
TRBJ2-1 TRBD2 many 15 TRBV5-5 TGTGCCAGCAGCACCGCGGGAGTCGAAGGCAATGAGCAGTTCTTC CASSTAGVEGNEQFF
TRBJ2-3 TRBD2 many 18 TRBV5-6 TGTGCCAGCAGCCTCTCATCTAGGGGCGGGGGTAACGCAGATACGCAGTATTTT CASSLSSRGGGNADTQYF
TRBJ2-3 . . 12 TRBV19 TGTGCCAGTAGTATAGCTTCGGATACGCAGTATTTT CASSIASDTQYF
TRBJ2-1 TRBD2 . 18 TRBV7-3 TGTGCCAGCAGCTCGTCCCCAGCGGGGGGCCCCTCATACAATGAGCAGTTCTTC CASSSSPAGGPSYNEQFF
TRBJ2-5 . . 15 TRBV28 TGTGCCAGCAGTCTCGTAACAGGGTCTCCCCGGGACCAGTACTTC CASSLVTGSPRDQYF
TRBJ2-1 TRBD1 . 11 TRBV25-1 TGTGCCAGCAGGCATGGGACAGGGCTGTTCTTC CASRHGTGLFF
TRBJ2-6 . few 14 TRBV7-9 TGTGCCAGCAGCTTAGGGGTCGGGGCCAACGTCCTGACTTTC CASSLGVGANVLTF
TRBJ2-7 TRBD1 few 11 TRBV6-2/TRBV6-3 TGTGCGACAGGGGACACCTACGAGCAGTACTTC CATGDTYEQYF
TRBJ1-5 . . 16 TRBV7-8 TGTGCCAGCAGCCCCCGAGTTAAGGCGGGGGAACAGCCCCAGCATTTT CASSPRVKAGEQPQHF
TRBJ1-6 TRBD1 . 16 TRBV4-3 TGCGCCAGCAGCCACGGGACAGAGAACTATAATTCACCCCTCCACTTT CASSHGTENYNSPLHF
TRBJ2-3 . few 13 TRBV5-1 TGCGCCAGCAGCTTTAATCTGGCAGATACGCAGTATTTT CASSFNLADTQYF
TRBJ1-1 . few 13 TRBV7-6 TGTGCCAGCAGCTTAGGGGGACCACGTGAAGCTTTCTTT CASSLGGPREAFF
TRBJ2-5 TRBD1 many 16 TRBV11-2 TGTGCCAGCAGTCCTACCTCGGGACAGGAGGGAGGGACCCAGTACTTC CASSPTSGQEGGTQYF
TRBJ2-3 . few 11 TRBV27 TGTGCCAGCACCAACACAGATACGCAGTATTTT CASTNTDTQYF
TRBJ2-1 TRBD1 . 12 TRBV19 TGTGCCAGTAGTGCGGACAGGGGGCCTCCGTTCTTC CASSADRGPPFF
TRBJ2-7 . . 16 TRBV5-1 TGCGCCAGCAGCTTGGCCCAGGGGTCTCACTCCTACGAGCAGTACTTC CASSLAQGSHSYEQYF
TRBJ2-2 . few 17 TRBV5-5 TGTGCCAGCAGCTGGGACGAGACCGGAGCCCTGATCGGGGAGCTGTTTTTT CASSWDETGALIGELFF
TRBJ1-6 . few 13 TRBV27 TGTGCCAGCAGGTTTGGGGGGAATTCACCCCTCCACTTT CASRFGGNSPLHF
TRBJ1-1 . . 12 TRBV2 TGTGCCAGCCTAGTAGCCCTCGGGGAAGCTTTCTTT CASLVALGEAFF
TRBJ2-7 TRBD1 many 14 TRBV12-5 TGTGCTAGTGGTCCCGGGACAGGGGTCATAGAGCAGTACTTC CASGPGTGVIEQYF
TRBJ2-4 . few 16 TRBV28 TGTGCCAGCAGACCGGGACAAATGCTAGCCAAAAACATTCAGTACTTC CASRPGQMLAKNIQYF
TRBJ1-5 . few 14 TRBV6-5 TGTGCCAGCAGTATCCGTGAGGGCAATCAGCCCCAGCATTTT CASSIREGNQPQHF
TRBJ2-3 . . 14 TRBV5-1 TGCGCCAGCACCTTGGCGGTGGGCACAGATACGCAGTATTTT CASTLAVGTDTQYF
TRBJ2-1 TRBD2 . 14 TRBV10-2 TGCGCCAGGAGGATTAGCGGGGCAGACAATGAGCAGTTCTTC CARRISGADNEQFF
TRBJ2-1 TRBD1 few 15 TRBV23-1 TGCGCCAGCAGTCAATTGGGACAGGGGATAAATGAGCAGTTCTTC CASSQLGQGINEQFF
TRBJ1-5 TRBD1 few 14 TRBV20-1 TGCAGTGGATGGACAGGGGGCTTCGATCAGCCCCAGCATTTT CSGWTGGFDQPQHF
TRBJ2-1 TRBD1 . 16 TRBV2 TGTGCCAGCAGGACGTACCGGGGACAGTCTTACAATGAGCAGTTCTTC CASRTYRGQSYNEQFF
TRBJ2-7 TRBD2 . 15 TRBV6-6 TGTGCCAGCAGTTCTCAAAGCGGGGTCTACTACGAGCAGTACTTC CASSSQSGVYYEQYF
TRBJ2-2 . few 16 TRBV7-9 TGTGCCAGCAGCCCTCCGGGACTCGTAAACACCGGGGAGCTGTTTTTT CASSPPGLVNTGELFF
TRBJ2-4 . few 17 TRBV10-3 TGTGCCATCAGTGAGTCGGGTGGGGACCTAGCCAAAAACATTCAGTACTTC CAISESGGDLAKNIQYF
TRBJ1-1 TRBD1 . 12 TRBV7-9 TGTGCCAGCAGCCTTACAGGGGGCATAGCTTTCTTT CASSLTGGIAFF
TRBJ2-5 TRBD2 . 18 TRBV4-1 TGCGCCAGCAGACCCGGGGTAGCGGGGGGCCAAAGCCAAGAGACCCAGTACTTC CASRPGVAGGQSQETQYF
TRBJ1-2 . few 16 TRBV4-3 TGCGCCAGCAGCCAAGATATGGATGGGGGGCTATATGGCTACACCTTC CASSQDMDGGLYGYTF
TRBJ2-7 TRBD1 . 14 TRBV18 TGTGCCAGCTCACTTAAGGGGGCGCCGTACGAGCAGTACTTC CASSLKGAPYEQYF
TRBJ2-7 . . 15 TRBV9 TGTGCCAGCAGCCCCTCGGGACAAGGGAATTCCGAGCAGTACTTC CASSPSGQGNSEQYF
TRBJ1-5 . few 12 TRBV10-3 TGTGCCATCAGTGACCGGAATCAGCCCCAGCATTTT CAISDRNQPQHF
TRBJ2-1 . . 15 TRBV28 TGTGCCAGCAGTTTTGTTCCCCCGGTGTCCAATGAGCAGTTCTTC CASSFVPPVSNEQFF
TRBJ2-5 . . 14 TRBV28 TGTGCCAGCAGGACGACATCCTACCAAGAGACCCAGTACTTC CASRTTSYQETQYF
TRBJ1-1 . . 14 TRBV5-1 TGCGCCAGCAGCTTGTATCGGACGAACACTGAAGCTTTCTTT CASSLYRTNTEAFF
TRBJ1-5 TRBD1 . 15 TRBV3-1 TGTGCCAGCAGCCAAGGATACAGGGGGTATCAGCCCCAGCATTTT CASSQGYRGYQPQHF